These 14 T cell receptor beta chains were all obtained from the same sample, sequenced in a study of shared T cell receptors in the human thymus (dated by TCRdb to 2020 to 2022). Receptor amplification or capture employed the immunoSEQ multiplex PCR assay. TCRdb's version of the immuneACCESS table is confined to in-frame rearrangements and falls short of the full clone set. An unresolved V gene accounts for under half of the shortfall where checked; the remainder is of unknown origin. The sample has some 760,000 clones on record, 70% to 90% of them singletons. The top ten hold over 0.008% of the sample. The same sample was also studied in work on human thymus T cells.

Sequencing was performed on thymocytes. The receptors derive from a girl under two years old with a congenital heart defect. Donor details come from another sample of the same person, matched by shared clones.

The chain uses TRBV2 and TRBJ2-5; 10 bases match TRBD2. Germline CDR1 SNHLY, CDR2 FYNNEI. V dropped 4 bases and J dropped 2; count of bases not matched to a gene: 7. CDR3 length: 16 residues. This CDR3 reads CASSGRLAGEQETQYF. The CDR3 DNA reads as TGTGCCAGCAGTGGAAGGCTAGCGGGGGAGCAAGAGACCCAGTACTTC.

V gene TRBV12-2 combines with J gene TRBJ1-1. TRBV12-2 is described as a pseudogene. CDR3 length: 13 residues. Here the CDR3 DNA reads TGTGCAAGTCGCTTAGCGGAGCGTCGGGGAGCTTTCTTT. Translation gives CASRLAERRGAFF.

The chain carries TRBV7-2 and TRBJ2-3, with D tentatively TRBD1 (6 bases). Germline lookup yields CDR1 SGHTA and CDR2 FQGNSA. V dropped 8 bases and J dropped 2 bases, with 17 bases sitting between them. This CDR3 comprises 15 residues. The CDR3 DNA reads as TGTGCCAGCCAAAAGCAGGGGTCGCACACAGATACGCAGTATTTT. Residues: CASQKQGSHTDTQYF. The full variable domain, in which reference TRBV7-2 and TRBJ2-3 provide the parts outside the CDR3, is GAGVSQSPSNKVTEKGKDVELRCDPISGHTALYWYRQSLGQGLEFLIYFQGNSAPDKSGLPSDRFSAERTGGSVSTLTIQRTQQEDSAVYLCASQKQGSHTDTQYFGPGTRLTVL.

The chain employs TRBV15 and TRBJ1-1; D might be TRBD1 (6 bases). Between the trimmed V and J ends, which lost 1 base and 1 base, there was a span of 10 bases. Germline-derived CDR1 and CDR2 are LNHNV and YYDKDF (reference sequence). CDR3 length: 15 residues. For the CDR3, the DNA is TGTGCCACCAGCAGAGTTCCGGACAGGAACACTGAAGCTTTCTTT. This sequence encodes CATSRVPDRNTEAFF.

This clone appeared a single time. This sequence joins TRBV5-1 and TRBJ1-2; 7 bases align to TRBD1. CDR3 length equals 14 residues. Germline V lookup: CDR1 SGHRS, CDR2 YFSETQ. Germline trimming cut 7 bases from V and 7 bases from J; bases unmatched to any gene: 13. CDR3 loop: CASAQNRAGGGYTF. The CDR3 nucleotides are TGCGCCAGCGCTCAGAACAGGGCAGGGGGTGGCTACACCTTC.

On this clone itself: The conserved phenylalanine or tryptophan normally closing the CDR3 is absent here, so this likely arose from a read error. The DNA is left out, because the CDR3 cannot be placed on it with certainty; the CDR3 is given as TCRdb lists it. The chain employs TRBV5-8 and TRBJ2-7; TRBD1, as called in the table, went unchecked against the DNA. The CDR3 is 12 amino acids long, termini counted. CDR1 is SGHTS, CDR2 YDEGEE, per germline. CDR3 protein: CASSSSPLDRLL.

This sequence joins TRBV7-2 and TRBJ1-2; TRBD1 is a possible D gene (5 bases). Between the trimmed V and J ends, which lost 1 base and 8 bases, there was a span of 17 bases. The CDR3 runs 15 residues. Germline values: CDR1 SGHTA, CDR2 FQGNSA. The CDR3: CASSLDVGGQRGYTF. The CDR3 nucleotides are TGTGCCAGCAGCTTAGACGTCGGGGGTCAGAGAGGCTACACCTTC.

The rearrangement uses TRBV6-5 and TRBJ1-2; D call uncertain. Trimming left V 0 bases short and J 4 bases short, with 15 bases between. Germline CDR1 and CDR2: MNHEY and SVGAGI. This CDR3 has 16 residues. In DNA, the CDR3 is TGTGCCAGCAGTTACTCGATAGGGAGGGCGCGCTATGGCTACACCTTC. This sequence encodes CASSYSIGRARYGYTF.

The chain recombines TRBV2 with TRBJ1-1, with D unclear. This CDR3 is built from 13 residues. The V end was cut by 3 bases, the J end by 3 bases, with 8 bases between. Germline CDR1 and CDR2: SNHLY and FYNNEI. As DNA, the CDR3 is TGTGCCAGCAGTGATAGGAGGCACACTGAAGCTTTCTTT. The encoded protein is CASSDRRHTEAFF. Complete variable domain (other parts from reference TRBV2 and TRBJ1-1): EPEVTQTPSHQVTQMGQEVILRCVPISNHLYFYWYRQILGQKVEFLVSFYNNEISEKSEIFDDQFSVERPDGSNFTLKIRSTKLEDSAMYFCASSDRRHTEAFFGQGTRLTVV.

The rearrangement links TRBV14 to TRBJ2-3; TRBD1 might be the D (6 bases). CDR1 and CDR2 from the germline V gene are SGHDN and FVKESK. The V and J ends lost 8 bases and 2 bases respectively, with 23 bases between them. The CDR3 loop spans 17 amino acids. This CDR3 is CASLAVNSGGITDTQYF. CDR3 coding DNA: TGTGCCAGCCTGGCCGTGAACAGTGGGGGCATCACAGATACGCAGTATTTT.

The CDR3 region is CASSLRGQNYEQYF. The CDR3 region has the DNA TGTGCCAGCAGCTTAAGGGGACAGAACTACGAGCAGTACTTC. The chain employs TRBV5-5 and TRBJ2-7; 7 bases are shared with TRBD1. CDR1 is SGHKS, CDR2 YYEKEE, per germline (reference sequence). With 2 bases clipped from V and 3 bases from J, the junction kept 5 bases outside the gene matches. The CDR3 runs 14 residues.

The genes are TRBV5-1 and TRBJ1-5, with D tentatively TRBD1 (5 bases). Trimming left V 1 base short and J 2 bases short, with 7 bases between. This CDR3 comprises 14 residues. From germline, CDR1 is SGHRS and CDR2 YFSETQ. The CDR3 is CASSLRGGNQPQHF. DNA of the CDR3: TGCGCCAGCAGCTTGAGGGGTGGCAATCAGCCCCAGCATTTT.

The chain combines TRBV6-5 with TRBJ1-5; TRBD1 matches 7 bases. The CDR3 has 15 amino acids. V shed 6 bases, J shed 4 bases, and the junction held 9 bases outside the gene matches. Germline loops: CDR1 MNHEY, CDR2 SVGAGI. The CDR3 spells CASRQDREHNQPQHF. The CDR3, as DNA: TGTGCCAGCAGACAAGACAGGGAGCATAATCAGCCCCAGCATTTT.

The chain joins TRBV4-1 to TRBJ1-1; D gene uncertain. The CDR3 spans 16 residues. Trimming shortened V by 3 bases and J by 1 base, and 15 bases separated the two germline ends. Germline CDR1 is MGHRA and CDR2 is YSYEKL. DNA of the CDR3: TGCGCCAGCAGCCACGCCCCAGAGGCTGGGAACACTGAAGCTTTCTTT. Translated: CASSHAPEAGNTEAFF.